The rows below give T cell receptor beta chains drawn from one sample of a study of blood T cell repertoires in COVID-19. Sequencing used immunoSEQ multiplex PCR; TCRdb keeps in-frame clones, though not all of them. The table has 200,000 or so clones, around 80% seen once; the top ten hold 6.9%. Source material: peripheral blood. Receptors were obtained from a human donor with acute or convalescent COVID-19. The donor label of this sample is uncertain. CDR3s include the opening cysteine and the closing phenylalanine or tryptophan.

CDR3 protein: CASSLVPGGEQFF; V gene: TRBV7-2; J gene: TRBJ2-1
CDR3 protein: CASSKGVAGVSEQYF; V gene: TRBV21-1; J gene: TRBJ2-7
CDR3 protein: CASSQTQNTEAFF; V gene: TRBV5-1; J gene: TRBJ1-1
CDR3 protein: CASSPGLAETQYF; V gene: TRBV18; J gene: TRBJ2-5
CDR3 protein: CASRPSTDTQYF; V gene: TRBV2; J gene: TRBJ2-3
CDR3 protein: CASSVASGGTYNEQFF; V gene: TRBV9; J gene: TRBJ2-1
CDR3 protein: CASRRDRQETQYF; V gene: TRBV5-4; J gene: TRBJ2-5
CDR3 protein: CASSLGASGSKTGELFF; V gene: TRBV11-2; J gene: TRBJ2-2
CDR3 protein: CASSQDRGTANEKLFF; V gene: TRBV4-1; J gene: TRBJ1-4
CDR3 protein: CASSQEQGAPGEQYF; V gene: TRBV4-1; J gene: TRBJ2-7
CDR3 protein: CASSQAGLAGFQETQYF; V gene: TRBV3-1/TRBV3-2; J gene: TRBJ2-5
CDR3 protein: CSVGIGVNYGYTF; V gene: TRBV29-1; J gene: TRBJ1-2
CDR3 protein: CASSFASSGGYEQYF; V gene: TRBV28; J gene: TRBJ2-7
CDR3 protein: CASSRSIATSGRNTGELFF; V gene: TRBV4-3; J gene: TRBJ2-2
CDR3 protein: CAARGAGELFF; V gene: TRBV28; J gene: TRBJ2-2
CDR3 protein: CASNPTGTKADTQYF; V gene: TRBV6-5; J gene: TRBJ2-3
CDR3 protein: CASRRGTSSREQYF; V gene: TRBV5-1; J gene: TRBJ2-7
CDR3 protein: CAWGTDHTQYF; V gene: TRBV30; J gene: TRBJ2-3
CDR3 protein: CASYFKSGTALCF; V gene: TRBV2; J gene: TRBJ1-2
CDR3 protein: CASNRGYSGANVLTF; V gene: TRBV2; J gene: TRBJ2-6
CDR3 protein: CASSVGGRGRPTEAFF; V gene: TRBV9; J gene: TRBJ1-1
CDR3 protein: CASSQGQGGSGGQAFF; V gene: TRBV4-1; J gene: TRBJ1-1
CDR3 protein: CASSSSGNTGELFF; V gene: TRBV7-3; J gene: TRBJ2-2
CDR3 protein: CASSQSGTSGLYEQYF; V gene: TRBV3-1/TRBV3-2; J gene: TRBJ2-7
CDR3 protein: CASRRDTLGREAFF; V gene: TRBV6-5; J gene: TRBJ1-1
CDR3 protein: CSAPGGYGYTF; V gene: TRBV20-1; J gene: TRBJ1-2
CDR3 protein: CASSHRQGLNTGELFF; V gene: TRBV11-1; J gene: TRBJ2-2
CDR3 protein: CASSPPNSVEQYF; V gene: TRBV18; J gene: TRBJ2-7
CDR3 protein: CASSQAPSGGSGNTIYF; V gene: TRBV4-2; J gene: TRBJ1-3
CDR3 protein: CASSPRQGPYEQYF; V gene: TRBV7-6; J gene: TRBJ2-7
CDR3 protein: CAISPSPGKGSGYTF; V gene: TRBV10-3; J gene: TRBJ1-2
CDR3 protein: CASSLGTAADTQYF; V gene: TRBV3-1/TRBV3-2; J gene: TRBJ2-3
CDR3 protein: CASSARGRSTDTQYF; V gene: TRBV7-3; J gene: TRBJ2-3
CDR3 protein: CASRGQGPAGNTIYF; V gene: TRBV28; J gene: TRBJ1-3
CDR3 protein: CASSELGQGRSPLHF; V gene: TRBV2; J gene: TRBJ1-6
CDR3 protein: CASSPDRGNGYTF; V gene: TRBV5-1; J gene: TRBJ1-2
CDR3 protein: CASSRGRGLAGELFF; V gene: TRBV23-1; J gene: TRBJ2-2
CDR3 protein: CASSLNLPAPGQGIWEQYF; V gene: TRBV5-1; J gene: TRBJ2-7
CDR3 protein: CASRDTVYGYTF; V gene: TRBV6-5; J gene: TRBJ1-2
CDR3 protein: CASTWSSGANVLTF; V gene: TRBV19; J gene: TRBJ2-6
CDR3 protein: CAWSAEGRYEQYF; V gene: TRBV30; J gene: TRBJ2-7
CDR3 protein: CASSLAGGATNEKLFF; V gene: TRBV7-2; J gene: TRBJ1-4
CDR3 protein: CASSDRGRMNTGELFF; V gene: TRBV28; J gene: TRBJ2-2
CDR3 protein: CSVARGNTEAFF; V gene: TRBV29-1; J gene: TRBJ1-1
CDR3 protein: CASSLGADSYEQYF; V gene: TRBV5-5; J gene: TRBJ2-7